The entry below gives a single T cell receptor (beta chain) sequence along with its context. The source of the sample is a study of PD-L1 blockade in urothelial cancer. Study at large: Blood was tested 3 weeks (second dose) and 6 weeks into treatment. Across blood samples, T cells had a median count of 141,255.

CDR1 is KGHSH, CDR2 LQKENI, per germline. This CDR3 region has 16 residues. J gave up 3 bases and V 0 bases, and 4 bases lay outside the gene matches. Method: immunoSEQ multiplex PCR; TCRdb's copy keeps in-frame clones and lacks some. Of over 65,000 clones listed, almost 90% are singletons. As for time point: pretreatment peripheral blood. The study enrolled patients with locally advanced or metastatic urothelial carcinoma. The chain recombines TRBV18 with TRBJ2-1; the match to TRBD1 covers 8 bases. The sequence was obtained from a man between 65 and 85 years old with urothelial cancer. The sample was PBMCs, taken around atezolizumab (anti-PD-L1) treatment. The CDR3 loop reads CASSPPGQVVYNEQFF. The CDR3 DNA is TGTGCCAGCTCACCACCGGGACAGGTTGTCTACAATGAGCAGTTCTTC.